Included here is one T cell receptor beta chain sequence, with context. What it binds is unknown. Per the germline V gene, CDR1 is DFQATT and CDR2 is SNEGSKA (reference sequence). The CDR3 spans 18 residues. Trimming took 3 bases from V and 2 from J; bases not matched to a gene: 16. This sample stems from a study of CD8+CD57+ T cells in acquired aplastic anemia. Overall study: Quantities of DNA derived from sorted CD4+ and CD8+ cells averaged around 3 ug. Healthy CD8+ samples averaged approximately 9.9 million reads.

Genomic DNA provided the template from which TCR beta VDJ and CDR3 profiles were obtained. TCRdb used MiXCR to reprocess the reads, holding one entry per CDR3 protein. The repertoire holds about 220,000 distinct CDR3 sequences, 34% seen once, with 1.1% in the top ten. Study-level points and caveats: Shared by patients and controls, 25 to 30 CD8+ CDR3s were abundant in patients. The CD8+ Simpson's diversity of patients and controls was not significantly different.

This chain links TRBV20-1 with TRBJ2-7; TRBD1 agrees at 10 bases. Material: sorted CD4+, CD8+, or CD8+CD57+ T cells (not recorded which) from PBMCs. The source is a human donor in good health, serving as a control. CDR3 nucleotide sequence: TGCAGTGCTAGTACCCCATTTACCGGGACAGGGGATCCCTACGAGCAGTACTTC. Translation gives CSASTPFTGTGDPYEQYF.